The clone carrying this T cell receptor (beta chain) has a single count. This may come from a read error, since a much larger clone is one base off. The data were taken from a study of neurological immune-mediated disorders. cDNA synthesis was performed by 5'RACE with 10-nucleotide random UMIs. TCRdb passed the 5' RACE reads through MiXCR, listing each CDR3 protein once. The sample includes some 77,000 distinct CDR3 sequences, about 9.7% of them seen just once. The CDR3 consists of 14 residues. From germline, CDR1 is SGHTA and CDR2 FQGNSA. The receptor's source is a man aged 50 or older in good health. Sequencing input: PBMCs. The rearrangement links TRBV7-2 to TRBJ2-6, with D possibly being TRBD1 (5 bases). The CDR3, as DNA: TGTGCCAGCAGCTCCTCACCTGGGGCCAACATCCTGACTTTC. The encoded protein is CASSSSPGANILTF.